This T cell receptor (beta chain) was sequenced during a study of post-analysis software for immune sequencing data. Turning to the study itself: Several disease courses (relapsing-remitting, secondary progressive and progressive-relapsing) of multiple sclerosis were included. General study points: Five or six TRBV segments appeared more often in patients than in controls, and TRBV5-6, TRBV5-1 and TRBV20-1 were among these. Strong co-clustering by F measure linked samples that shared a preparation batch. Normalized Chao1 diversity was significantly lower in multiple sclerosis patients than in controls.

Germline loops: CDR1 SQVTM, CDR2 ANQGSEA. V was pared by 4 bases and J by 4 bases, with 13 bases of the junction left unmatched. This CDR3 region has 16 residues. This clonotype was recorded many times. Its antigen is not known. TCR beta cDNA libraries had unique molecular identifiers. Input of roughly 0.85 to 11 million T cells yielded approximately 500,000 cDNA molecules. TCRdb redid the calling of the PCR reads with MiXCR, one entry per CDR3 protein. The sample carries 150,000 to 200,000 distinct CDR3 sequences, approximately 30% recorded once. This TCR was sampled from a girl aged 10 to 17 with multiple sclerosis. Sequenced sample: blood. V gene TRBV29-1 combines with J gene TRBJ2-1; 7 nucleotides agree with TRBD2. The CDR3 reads CSVVAGQSPRYNEQFF. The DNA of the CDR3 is TGCAGCGTTGTAGCGGGCCAGAGCCCCCGTTACAATGAGCAGTTCTTC.